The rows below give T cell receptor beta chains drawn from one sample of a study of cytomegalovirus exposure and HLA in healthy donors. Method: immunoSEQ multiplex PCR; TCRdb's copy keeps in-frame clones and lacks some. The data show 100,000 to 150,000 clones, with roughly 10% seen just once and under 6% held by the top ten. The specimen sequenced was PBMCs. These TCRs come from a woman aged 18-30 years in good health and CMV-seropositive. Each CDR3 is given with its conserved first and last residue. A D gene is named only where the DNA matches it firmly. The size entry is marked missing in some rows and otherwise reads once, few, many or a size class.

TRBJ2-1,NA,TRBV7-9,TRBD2,TGTGCCAGCACCAGGACTAGTCCTGGCAATGAGCAGTTCTTC,CASTRTSPGNEQFF
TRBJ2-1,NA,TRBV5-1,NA,TGCGCCAGCAGCTTGGGGCTCGGGGGTGAGCAGTTCTTC,CASSLGLGGEQFF
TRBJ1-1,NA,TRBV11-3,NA,TGTGCCAGCAGCTTACAGGGTGTTGGGATGAACACTGAAGCTTTCTTT,CASSLQGVGMNTEAFF
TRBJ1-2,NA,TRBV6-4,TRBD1,TGTGCCAGCAGTGATTTTCCGACAGGGGGCTATGGCTACACCTTC,CASSDFPTGGYGYTF
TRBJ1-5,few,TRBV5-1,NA,TGCGCCAGCAGCTTACGGGGGGATCAGCCCCAGCATTTT,CASSLRGDQPQHF
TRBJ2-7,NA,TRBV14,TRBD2,TGTGCCAGCAGCCAGCCGGGACTAGCACCCTACGAGCAGTACTTC,CASSQPGLAPYEQYF
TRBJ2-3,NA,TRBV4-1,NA,TGCGCCAGCAGCTCCTCTCGCCGAGAGCGCACAGATACGCAGTATTTT,CASSSSRRERTDTQYF
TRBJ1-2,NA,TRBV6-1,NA,TGTGCCAGCAGTGTTCAGGGGAAGGGCTATGGCTACACCTTC,CASSVQGKGYGYTF
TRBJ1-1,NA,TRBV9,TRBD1,TGTGCCAGCAGCCCAAGACAACAGGGGACTGAAGCTTTCTTT,CASSPRQQGTEAFF
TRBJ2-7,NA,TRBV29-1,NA,TGCAGCGTACTCTCCTACGAGCAGTACTTC,CSVLSYEQYF
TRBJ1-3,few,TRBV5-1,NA,TGCGCCAGCAGCCCACAGGACTCTGGAAACACCATATATTTT,CASSPQDSGNTIYF
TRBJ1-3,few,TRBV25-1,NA,TGTGCCAGCAGTGAATGGCAAGACGGGGACACCATATATTTT,CASSEWQDGDTIYF
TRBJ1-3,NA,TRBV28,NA,TGTGCCAGCAGAACCGGGATAACGACTGGAAACACCATATATTTT,CASRTGITTGNTIYF
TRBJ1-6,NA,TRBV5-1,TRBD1,TGCGCCAGCAGCGGGGACAGGGGGGACTCACCCCTCCACTTT,CASSGDRGDSPLHF
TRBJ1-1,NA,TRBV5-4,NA,TGTGCCAGCAGCTTGCAGATGAACACTGAAGCTTTCTTT,CASSLQMNTEAFF
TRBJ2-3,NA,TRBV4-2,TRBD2,TGTGCCAGCAGCCAAGTTAGCGGGGGTGGGACAGATACGCAGTATTTT,CASSQVSGGGTDTQYF
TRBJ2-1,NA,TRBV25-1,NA,TGTGCCAGCAGTGTATACAATGAGCAGTTCTTC,CASSVYNEQFF
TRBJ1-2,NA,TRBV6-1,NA,TGTGCCAGCAGTGAAGCGCTCGGGTATGGCTACACCTTC,CASSEALGYGYTF
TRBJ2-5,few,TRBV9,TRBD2,TGTGCCAGCAGCGTAAGTGGACTAGCGGTTTCCCAAGAGACCCAGTACTTC,CASSVSGLAVSQETQYF
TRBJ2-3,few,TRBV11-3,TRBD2,TGTGCCAGCAGCTTAGCCCCACTAGCGGCCGACACAGATACGCAGTATTTT,CASSLAPLAADTDTQYF
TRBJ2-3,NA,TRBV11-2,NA,TGTGCCAGCAGCCCTAGGGGGGGGGACATTGATACGCAGTATTTT,CASSPRGGDIDTQYF
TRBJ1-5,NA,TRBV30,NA,TGTGCCTGGTCGAAGGAGGGGAATCAGCCCCAGCATTTT,CAWSKEGNQPQHF
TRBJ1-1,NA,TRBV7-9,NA,TGTGCCAGCAGCGTCGGGACAAGCCATGAAGCTTTCTTT,CASSVGTSHEAFF
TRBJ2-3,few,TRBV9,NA,TGTGCCAGCAGCCCCCGGGGGGCGGGCACAGATACGCAGTATTTT,CASSPRGAGTDTQYF
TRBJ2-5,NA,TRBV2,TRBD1,TGTGCCAGCAGGGAACCCGGGACAGGGGGCCGAAAGACCCAGTACTTC,CASREPGTGGRKTQYF
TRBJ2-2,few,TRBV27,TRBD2,TGTGCCAGCATGGTAGCGGGAGGCGGCGGGGAGCTGTTTTTT,CASMVAGGGGELFF
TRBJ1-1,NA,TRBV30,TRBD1,TGTGCCTGGAGTACAGGGGGAGGCACTGAAGCTTTCTTT,CAWSTGGGTEAFF
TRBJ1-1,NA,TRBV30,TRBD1,TGTGCCTGGAGGGGACAGGTAAGCACTGAAGCTTTCTTT,CAWRGQVSTEAFF
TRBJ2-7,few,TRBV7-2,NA,TGTGCCAGCAGCCTAGTAGGCGGATCCTACGAGCAGTACTTC,CASSLVGGSYEQYF
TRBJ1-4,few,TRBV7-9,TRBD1,TGTGCCAGCAGCTTACCCGAGACAGGGATATATGAAAAACTGTTTTTT,CASSLPETGIYEKLFF
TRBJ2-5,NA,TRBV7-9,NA,TGTGCCAGCAGCTCCCTGGACTGGAAAGGGACCCAGTACTTC,CASSSLDWKGTQYF
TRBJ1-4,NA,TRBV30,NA,TGTGCCTGGATAGCGGACGCAACTAATGAAAAACTGTTTTTT,CAWIADATNEKLFF
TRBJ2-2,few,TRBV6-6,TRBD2,TGTGCCAGCAGTTTTGGGACTAGCGGGAACACCGGGGAGCTGTTTTTT,CASSFGTSGNTGELFF
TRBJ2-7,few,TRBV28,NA,TGTGCCAGCAGTTTCGGGGTCTTAACGGATGCGTACGAGCAGTACTTC,CASSFGVLTDAYEQYF
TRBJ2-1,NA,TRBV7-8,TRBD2,TGTGCCAGCGGCTCGGGACTAGCGGGCGATGAGCAGTTCTTC,CASGSGLAGDEQFF
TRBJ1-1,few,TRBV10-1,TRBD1,TGCGCCAGCAGCCGGGACAGGAGGATGGACACTGAAGCTTTCTTT,CASSRDRRMDTEAFF
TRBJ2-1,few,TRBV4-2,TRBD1,TGTGCCAGCAGCCAAGGACAGGGGGCGCAAGGCGGGCAGTTCTTC,CASSQGQGAQGGQFF
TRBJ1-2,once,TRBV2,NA,TGTGCCAGCAGGAGGTCCCCCGGCTACACCTTC,CASRRSPGYTF
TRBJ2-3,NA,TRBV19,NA,TGTGCCAGTAGTATAGTCCCCGGGAACACAGATACGCAGTATTTT,CASSIVPGNTDTQYF